The rows below give T cell receptor beta chains drawn from one sample of a study of cytomegalovirus exposure and HLA in healthy donors. Repertoires were generated with immunoSEQ multiplex PCR, while TCRdb's copy carries only in-frame clones and drops some. The sample table includes about 39,000 clones. The sample was PBMCs. Every receptor here comes from a woman aged 25 to 39 in good health and CMV-seropositive. Each CDR3 is given with its conserved first and last residue. The D gene is left open where the match is weak.

J: TRBJ1-1; D: -; V: TRBV7-8; CDR3: CASSTRDGGGTEAFF; DNA: TGTGCCAGCAGCACTAGGGACGGGGGAGGGACTGAAGCTTTCTTT
J: TRBJ2-1; D: TRBD1; V: TRBV7-7; CDR3: CASSLDRGRGNEQFF; DNA: TGTGCTAGCAGCCTGGACAGGGGTAGGGGCAATGAGCAGTTCTTC
J: TRBJ1-6; D: -; V: TRBV6-6; CDR3: CASSYRHSSYNSPLHF; DNA: TGTGCCAGCAGTTACCGGCACAGCTCCTATAATTCACCCCTCCACTTT
J: TRBJ2-5; D: -; V: TRBV5-1; CDR3: CASSLFTKETQYF; DNA: TGCGCCAGCAGCTTGTTCACAAAAGAGACCCAGTACTTC
J: TRBJ1-4; D: -; V: TRBV12-5; CDR3: CASGLVQGREHEKLFF; DNA: TGTGCTAGTGGTTTGGTACAAGGCAGGGAACATGAAAAACTGTTTTTT
J: TRBJ1-1; D: -; V: TRBV5-4; CDR3: CASSTDGGGARHTEAFF; DNA: TGTGCCAGCAGCACCGACGGGGGGGGAGCGCGTCACACTGAAGCTTTCTTT
J: TRBJ2-7; D: -; V: TRBV7-8; CDR3: CASSTGPYEQYF; DNA: TGTGCCAGCAGTACAGGACCCTACGAGCAGTACTTC
J: TRBJ2-1; D: TRBD1; V: TRBV5-4; CDR3: CASSRIPGQGGNEQFF; DNA: TGTGCCAGCAGCAGGATCCCGGGACAGGGTGGGAATGAGCAGTTCTTC
J: TRBJ1-2; D: -; V: TRBV5-4; CDR3: CASSSPPGANYGYTF; DNA: TGTGCCAGCAGCTCCCCCCCAGGGGCTAACTATGGCTACACCTTC
J: TRBJ1-6; D: -; V: TRBV19; CDR3: CASSIGRRVASPLHF; DNA: TGTGCCAGTAGTATAGGAAGGAGGGTTGCTTCACCCCTCCACTTT
J: TRBJ1-2; D: -; V: TRBV20-1; CDR3: CSGGTTYGYTF; DNA: TGCAGTGGTGGGACAACGTATGGCTACACCTTC
J: TRBJ2-1; D: TRBD2; V: TRBV6-4; CDR3: CASSDSAGGPNEQFF; DNA: TGTGCCAGCAGTGATAGTGCGGGGGGGCCAAATGAGCAGTTCTTC
J: TRBJ1-3; D: TRBD1; V: TRBV19; CDR3: CASTRDRGPVGGNTIYF; DNA: TGTGCCTCAACCCGGGACAGGGGGCCGGTGGGTGGAAACACCATATATTTT
J: TRBJ2-3; D: -; V: TRBV6-5; CDR3: CASSLPGGNTDTQYF; DNA: TGTGCCAGCAGCCTGCCCGGGGGAAACACAGATACGCAGTATTTT
J: TRBJ2-1; D: TRBD2; V: TRBV10-1; CDR3: CASSSTSGGRSYNEQFF; DNA: TGCGCCAGCAGTTCGACTAGCGGGGGTCGATCCTACAATGAGCAGTTCTTC
J: TRBJ2-7; D: TRBD1; V: TRBV10-3; CDR3: CASTPGQGTYEQYF; DNA: TGTGCCTCTACACCGGGACAGGGGACCTACGAGCAGTACTTC
J: TRBJ1-5; D: TRBD1; V: TRBV6-1; CDR3: CASGVTGYNQPQHF; DNA: TGTGCCAGCGGGGTGACAGGGTATAATCAGCCCCAGCATTTT
J: TRBJ1-2; D: TRBD1; V: TRBV4-2; CDR3: CASSQEVDRGYGYTF; DNA: TGTGCCAGCAGCCAAGAGGTCGACAGGGGGTATGGCTACACCTTC
J: TRBJ2-1; D: TRBD2; V: TRBV5-1; CDR3: CASSRDLAGGRNEQFF; DNA: TGCGCCAGCAGCCGGGACCTAGCGGGGGGTCGCAATGAGCAGTTCTTC
J: TRBJ1-3; D: -; V: TRBV6-6; CDR3: CASTRQATGNTIYF; DNA: TGTGCCAGCACCCGACAGGCAACTGGAAACACCATATATTTT
J: TRBJ1-1; D: TRBD1; V: TRBV7-9; CDR3: CASSRTGQGRDTEAFF; DNA: TGTGCCAGCAGCCGTACCGGACAGGGGAGAGACACTGAAGCTTTCTTT
J: TRBJ2-7; D: -; V: TRBV10-2; CDR3: CASMYPYEQYF; DNA: TGCGCCAGCATGTATCCCTACGAGCAGTACTTC
J: TRBJ1-4; D: -; V: TRBV28; CDR3: CASSPPGVDGKLFF; DNA: TGTGCCAGCAGTCCACCAGGGGTAGACGGAAAACTGTTTTTT
J: TRBJ1-5; D: -; V: TRBV6-1; CDR3: CASSENAYSNQPQHF; DNA: TGTGCCAGCAGTGAAAACGCCTATAGCAATCAGCCCCAGCATTTT
J: TRBJ2-1; D: -; V: TRBV19; CDR3: CASSIEAGSSYNEQFF; DNA: TGTGCCAGTAGTATAGAGGCAGGGTCCTCCTACAATGAGCAGTTCTTC
J: TRBJ2-2; D: -; V: TRBV30; CDR3: CAWRLNTGELFF; DNA: TGTGCCTGGAGACTGAACACCGGGGAGCTGTTTTTT
J: TRBJ1-6; D: -; V: TRBV4-1; CDR3: CASSQGAGGDNSPLHF; DNA: TGCGCCAGCAGCCAAGGAGCGGGAGGCGATAATTCACCCCTCCACTTT
J: TRBJ1-4; D: TRBD1; V: TRBV27; CDR3: CASSSYRGLREKLFF; DNA: TGTGCCAGCAGTTCGTACAGGGGGCTGAGGGAAAAACTGTTTTTT
J: TRBJ2-7; D: -; V: TRBV5-1; CDR3: CASSLLGSGSYEQYF; DNA: TGCGCCAGCAGCTTGTTGGGTTCGGGATCCTACGAGCAGTACTTC
J: TRBJ1-1; D: TRBD1; V: TRBV27; CDR3: CASSRKTGAKTEAFF; DNA: TGTGCCAGCAGCCGAAAGACAGGGGCGAAGACTGAAGCTTTCTTT
J: TRBJ2-1; D: -; V: TRBV2; CDR3: CASKDFRGASYNEQFF; DNA: TGTGCAAGCAAAGATTTCAGGGGGGCTTCCTACAATGAGCAGTTCTTC
J: TRBJ1-1; D: TRBD1; V: TRBV28; CDR3: CASSPGTGFSGEAFF; DNA: TGTGCCAGCAGCCCTGGGACAGGTTTTTCCGGTGAAGCTTTCTTT
J: TRBJ2-4; D: TRBD1; V: TRBV25-1; CDR3: CASSDRGRTKNIQYF; DNA: TGTGCCAGCAGTGACAGGGGGCGAACCAAAAACATTCAGTACTTC
J: TRBJ2-7; D: -; V: TRBV2; CDR3: CASSEAQVEQYF; DNA: TGTGCCAGCAGTGAAGCGCAGGTCGAGCAGTACTTC
J: TRBJ2-1; D: TRBD2; V: TRBV30; CDR3: CAWSFLAGARNEQFF; DNA: TGTGCCTGGAGTTTTCTAGCGGGGGCTCGGAATGAGCAGTTCTTC
J: TRBJ2-7; D: -; V: TRBV5-8; CDR3: CASSLSGYEQYF; DNA: TGTGCCAGCAGCTTGTCGGGGTACGAGCAGTACTTC
J: TRBJ2-1; D: TRBD2; V: TRBV2; CDR3: CASSDQTSGLSGDEQFF; DNA: TGTGCCAGCAGTGACCAGACTAGCGGTCTCTCTGGGGATGAGCAGTTCTTC
J: TRBJ2-3; D: -; V: TRBV27; CDR3: CASSRRTDRTDTQYF; DNA: TGTGCCAGCAGTAGAAGGACAGACCGCACAGATACGCAGTATTTT
J: TRBJ1-5; D: -; V: TRBV19; CDR3: CASSVHPGEVNNQPQHF; DNA: TGTGCCAGTAGTGTCCATCCGGGGGAGGTGAACAATCAGCCCCAGCATTTT
J: TRBJ2-7; D: -; V: TRBV29-1; CDR3: CSVSAGVDTYEQYF; DNA: TGCAGCGTATCTGCAGGGGTCGATACCTACGAGCAGTACTTC
J: TRBJ2-1; D: TRBD2; V: TRBV14; CDR3: CASSPLARSYNEQFF; DNA: TGTGCCAGCAGTCCACTAGCGCGCTCCTACAATGAGCAGTTCTTC
J: TRBJ2-7; D: TRBD1; V: TRBV5-5; CDR3: CASSLGDRATVEQYF; DNA: TGTGCCAGCAGCTTAGGGGACAGGGCCACTGTGGAGCAGTACTTC
J: TRBJ1-5; D: -; V: TRBV19; CDR3: CATQIPMTGQPQHF; DNA: TGTGCCACCCAAATCCCAATGACAGGCCAGCCCCAGCATTTT
J: TRBJ2-7; D: TRBD1; V: TRBV28; CDR3: CASSFLDRDYEQYF; DNA: TGTGCCAGCAGTTTCCTGGACAGGGACTACGAGCAGTACTTC